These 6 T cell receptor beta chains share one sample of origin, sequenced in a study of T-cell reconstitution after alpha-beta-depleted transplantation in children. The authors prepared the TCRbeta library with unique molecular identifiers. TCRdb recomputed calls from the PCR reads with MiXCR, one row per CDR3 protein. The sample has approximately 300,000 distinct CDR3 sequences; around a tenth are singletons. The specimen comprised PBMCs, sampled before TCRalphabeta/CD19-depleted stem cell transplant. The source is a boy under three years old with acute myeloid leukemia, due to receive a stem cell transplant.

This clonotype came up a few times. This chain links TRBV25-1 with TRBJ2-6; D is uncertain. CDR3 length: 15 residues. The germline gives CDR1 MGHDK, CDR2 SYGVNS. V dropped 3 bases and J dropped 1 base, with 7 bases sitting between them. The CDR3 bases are TGTGCCAGCAGTGATACTGCTTCTGGGGCCAACGTCCTGACTTTC. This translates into CASSDTASGANVLTF.

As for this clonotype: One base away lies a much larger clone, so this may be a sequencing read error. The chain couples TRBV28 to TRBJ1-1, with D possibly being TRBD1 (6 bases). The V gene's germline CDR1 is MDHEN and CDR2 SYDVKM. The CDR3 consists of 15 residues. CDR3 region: CASGLWGRGAAEAFF. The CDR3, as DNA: TGTGCCAGCGGTTTATGGGGCAGGGGTGCCGCTGAAGCTTTCTTT.

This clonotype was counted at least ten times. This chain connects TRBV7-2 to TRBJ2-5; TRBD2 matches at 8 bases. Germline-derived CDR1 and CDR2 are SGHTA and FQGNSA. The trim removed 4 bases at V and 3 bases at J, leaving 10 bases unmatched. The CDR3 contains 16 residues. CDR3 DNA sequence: TGTGCCAGCAGCTACACTAGCGGTCACGAAAAAGAGACCCAGTACTTC. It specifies CASSYTSGHEKETQYF.

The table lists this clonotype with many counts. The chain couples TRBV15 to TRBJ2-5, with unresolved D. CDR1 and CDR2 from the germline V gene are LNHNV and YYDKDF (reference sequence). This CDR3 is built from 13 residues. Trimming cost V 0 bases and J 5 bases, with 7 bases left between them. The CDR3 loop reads CATSRDLLETQYF. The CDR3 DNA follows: TGTGCCACCAGCAGAGATCTTTTGGAGACCCAGTACTTC. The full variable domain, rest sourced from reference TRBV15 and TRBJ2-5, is DAMVIQNPRYQVTQFGKPVTLSCSQTLNHNVMYWYQQKSSQAPKLLFHYYDKDFNNEADTPDNFQSRRPNTSFCFLDIRSPGLGDTAMYLCATSRDLLETQYFGPGTRLLVL.

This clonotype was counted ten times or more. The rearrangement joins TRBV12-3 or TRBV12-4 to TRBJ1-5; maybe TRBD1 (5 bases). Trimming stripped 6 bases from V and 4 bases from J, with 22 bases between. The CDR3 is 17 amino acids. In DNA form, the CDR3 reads TGTGCCAGCAGCTATGGTAGTGTGGGGGTCCAAAATCAGCCCCAGCATTTT. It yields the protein CASSYGSVGVQNQPQHF.

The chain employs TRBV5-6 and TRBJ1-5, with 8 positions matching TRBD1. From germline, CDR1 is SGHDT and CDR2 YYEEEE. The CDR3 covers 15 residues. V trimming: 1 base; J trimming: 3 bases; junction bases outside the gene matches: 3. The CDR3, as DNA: TGTGCCAGCAGCTTGCAGGGGGCCAACAATCAGCCCCAGCATTTT. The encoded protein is CASSLQGANNQPQHF.